This T cell receptor (beta chain) was retrieved from a study of blood T cell repertoires in COVID-19. Study-wide context: The United States, Italy and Spain provided the acute and convalescent COVID-19 samples. The cDNA or gDNA used as material had been derived from T cells, B-cell-depleted T cells, or PBMCs.

Original analysis: Estimated nucleated cell counts came from reference gene primer amplification. The protocol was immunoSEQ multiplex PCR, while the TCRdb copy is restricted to in-frame clones and leaves out a portion. For V, J and clone size, that table is used; D and trimming come from the DNA. The repertoire consists of 400,000 to 500,000 clones, with about nine tenths occurring once and the leading ten covering 1.4%. The sequenced sample was peripheral blood. The TCR sequence derives from a woman between 25 and 40 years old with active or convalescent COVID-19.

The CDR3 here is CASSSLAGEQYF. CDR3 DNA sequence: TGCGCCAGCAGCTCACTGGCGGGGGAGCAGTACTTC. The chain employs TRBV5-1 and TRBJ2-7, with D possibly matching TRBD2 (6 bases). In germline, CDR1 is SGHRS, CDR2 YFSETQ. V lost 3 bases to trimming and J lost 7 bases, with 11 bases between them. This CDR3 is 12 amino acids long.